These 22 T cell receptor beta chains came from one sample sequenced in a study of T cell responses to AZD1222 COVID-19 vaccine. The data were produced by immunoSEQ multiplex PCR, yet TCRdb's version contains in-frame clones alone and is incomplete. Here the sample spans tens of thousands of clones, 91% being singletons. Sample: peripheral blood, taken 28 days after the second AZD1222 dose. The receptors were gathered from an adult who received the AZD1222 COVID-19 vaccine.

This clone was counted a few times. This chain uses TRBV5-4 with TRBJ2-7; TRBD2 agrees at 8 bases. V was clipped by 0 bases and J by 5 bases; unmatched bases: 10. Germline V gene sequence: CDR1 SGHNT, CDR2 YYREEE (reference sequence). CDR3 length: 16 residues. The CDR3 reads CASSLGGGAGVDEQYF. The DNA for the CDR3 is TGTGCCAGCAGCTTGGGAGGGGGAGCGGGAGTTGACGAGCAGTACTTC.

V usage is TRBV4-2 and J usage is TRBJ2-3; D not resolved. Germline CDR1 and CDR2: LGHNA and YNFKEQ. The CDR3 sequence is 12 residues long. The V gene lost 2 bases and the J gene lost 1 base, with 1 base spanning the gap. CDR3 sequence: CASSQRTDTQYF. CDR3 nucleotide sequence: TGTGCCAGCAGCCAACGCACAGATACGCAGTATTTT.

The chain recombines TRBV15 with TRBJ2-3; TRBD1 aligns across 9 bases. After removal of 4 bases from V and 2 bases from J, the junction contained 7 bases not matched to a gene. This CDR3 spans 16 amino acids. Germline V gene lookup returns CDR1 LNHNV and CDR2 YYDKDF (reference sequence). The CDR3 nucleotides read TGTGCCACCAGCAAAGGGGGACAGGGAACCACAGATACGCAGTATTTT. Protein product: CATSKGGQGTTDTQYF.

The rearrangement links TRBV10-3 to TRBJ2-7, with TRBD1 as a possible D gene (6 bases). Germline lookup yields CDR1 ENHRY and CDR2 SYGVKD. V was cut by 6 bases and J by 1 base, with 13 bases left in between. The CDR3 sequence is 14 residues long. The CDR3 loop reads CAISELGQSYEQYF. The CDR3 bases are TGTGCCATCAGCGAGCTCGGACAGTCCTACGAGCAGTACTTC.

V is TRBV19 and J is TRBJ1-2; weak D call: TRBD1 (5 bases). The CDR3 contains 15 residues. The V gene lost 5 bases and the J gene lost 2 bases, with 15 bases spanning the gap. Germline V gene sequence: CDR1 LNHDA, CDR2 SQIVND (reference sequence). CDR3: CASSVPGLLNYGYTF. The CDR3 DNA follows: TGTGCCAGTAGTGTCCCGGGACTTCTCAACTATGGCTACACCTTC.

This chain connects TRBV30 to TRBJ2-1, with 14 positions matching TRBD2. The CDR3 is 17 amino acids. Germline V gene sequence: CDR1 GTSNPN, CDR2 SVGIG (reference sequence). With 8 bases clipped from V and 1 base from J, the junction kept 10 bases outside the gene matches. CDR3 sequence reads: CAGTGTSGSKSYNEQFF. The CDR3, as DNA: TGTGCCGGGACCGGGACTAGCGGGAGTAAGTCCTACAATGAGCAGTTCTTC. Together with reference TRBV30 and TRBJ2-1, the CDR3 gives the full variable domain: SQTIHQWPATLVQPVGSPLSLECTVEGTSNPNLYWYRQAAGRGLQLLFYSVGIGQISSEVPQNLSASRPQDRQFILSSKKLLLSDSGFYLCAGTGTSGSKSYNEQFFGPGTRLTVL.

The CDR3 loop reads CASSSISSKTYEQYF. DNA for the CDR3: TGCGCCAGCAGCTCCATTTCTAGCAAGACCTACGAGCAGTACTTC. The chain carries TRBV5-1 and TRBJ2-7, with a possible D match to TRBD2 (5 bases). The germline V gene encodes CDR1 SGHRS and CDR2 YFSETQ. V dropped 3 bases and J dropped 2 bases, with 15 bases sitting between them. This CDR3 comprises 15 residues.

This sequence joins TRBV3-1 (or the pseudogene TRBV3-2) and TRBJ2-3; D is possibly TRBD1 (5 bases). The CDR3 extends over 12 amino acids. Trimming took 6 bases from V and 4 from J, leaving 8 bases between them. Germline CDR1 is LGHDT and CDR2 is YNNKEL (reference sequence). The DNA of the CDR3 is TGTGCCAGCAGTTTAGGGGCAGATACGCAGTATTTT. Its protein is CASSLGADTQYF.

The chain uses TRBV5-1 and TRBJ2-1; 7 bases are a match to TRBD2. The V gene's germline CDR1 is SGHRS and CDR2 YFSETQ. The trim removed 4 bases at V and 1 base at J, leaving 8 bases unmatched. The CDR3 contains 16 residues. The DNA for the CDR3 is TGCGCCAGCAGCCACGCCACGGGAGGATCCTACAATGAGCAGTTCTTC. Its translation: CASSHATGGSYNEQFF.

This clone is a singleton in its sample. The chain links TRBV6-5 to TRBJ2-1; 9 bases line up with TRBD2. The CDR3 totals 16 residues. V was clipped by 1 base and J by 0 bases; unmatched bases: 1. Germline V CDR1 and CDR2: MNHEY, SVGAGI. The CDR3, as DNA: TGTGCCAGCAGTTACTTTAGCGGGAGCTCCTACAATGAGCAGTTCTTC. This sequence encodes CASSYFSGSSYNEQFF.

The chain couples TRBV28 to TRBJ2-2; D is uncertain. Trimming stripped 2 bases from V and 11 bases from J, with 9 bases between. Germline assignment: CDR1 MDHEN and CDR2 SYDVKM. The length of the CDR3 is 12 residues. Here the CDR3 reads CASSLRAEELFF. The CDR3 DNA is TGTGCCAGCAGTTTACGGGCAGAAGAGCTGTTTTTT.

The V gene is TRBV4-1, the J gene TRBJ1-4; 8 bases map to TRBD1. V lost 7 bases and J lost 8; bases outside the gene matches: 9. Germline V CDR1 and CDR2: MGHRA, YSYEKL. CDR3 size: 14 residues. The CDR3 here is CASTRGQGGEKLFF. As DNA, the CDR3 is TGCGCCAGCACCCGAGGACAGGGAGGGGAAAAACTGTTTTTT.

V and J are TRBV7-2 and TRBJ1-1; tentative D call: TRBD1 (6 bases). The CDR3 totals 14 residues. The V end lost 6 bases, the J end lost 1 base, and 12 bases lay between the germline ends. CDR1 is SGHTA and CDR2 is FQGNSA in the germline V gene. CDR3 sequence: CASRTGGANTEAFF. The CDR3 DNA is TGTGCCAGCAGAACCGGGGGGGCGAACACTGAAGCTTTCTTT.

In nucleotides, the CDR3 is TGTGCCAGCAGCTCCACCCTATGTGGGGTGAACACTGAAGCTTTCTTT. Encoded protein: CASSSTLCGVNTEAFF. V is TRBV12-1 and J is TRBJ1-1. TRBV12-1 is deemed a pseudogene. The CDR3 contains 16 residues.

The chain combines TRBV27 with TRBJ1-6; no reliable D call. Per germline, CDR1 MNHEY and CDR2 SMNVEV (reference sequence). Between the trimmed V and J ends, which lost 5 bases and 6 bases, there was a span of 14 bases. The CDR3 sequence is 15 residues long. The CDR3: CASSPQVGGNSPLHF. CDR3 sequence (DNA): TGTGCCAGCAGTCCCCAGGTTGGTGGTAATTCACCCCTCCACTTT.

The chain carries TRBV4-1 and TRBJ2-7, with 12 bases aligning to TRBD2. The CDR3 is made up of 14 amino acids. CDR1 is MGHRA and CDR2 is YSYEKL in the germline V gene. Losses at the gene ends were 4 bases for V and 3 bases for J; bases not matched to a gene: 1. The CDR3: CASSLTSGSYEQYF. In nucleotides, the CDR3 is TGCGCCAGCAGCCTGACTAGCGGGAGCTACGAGCAGTACTTC.

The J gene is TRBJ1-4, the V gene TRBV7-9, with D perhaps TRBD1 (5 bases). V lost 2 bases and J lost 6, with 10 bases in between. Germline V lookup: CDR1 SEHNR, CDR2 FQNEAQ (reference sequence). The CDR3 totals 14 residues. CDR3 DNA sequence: TGTGCCAGCAGCTTAAGGGGCGGGGATGAAAAACTGTTTTTT. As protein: CASSLRGGDEKLFF.

CDR3 in DNA: TGTGCCAGCAGCTTGCAGCCGGGGTACTACGAGCAGTACTTC. Amino acids: CASSLQPGYYEQYF. V usage is TRBV5-8 and J usage is TRBJ2-7; tentative D call: TRBD2 (5 bases). Germline V lookup: CDR1 SGHTS, CDR2 YDEGEE. Trimming left V 1 base short and J 3 bases short, with 11 bases between. The CDR3 contains 14 residues.

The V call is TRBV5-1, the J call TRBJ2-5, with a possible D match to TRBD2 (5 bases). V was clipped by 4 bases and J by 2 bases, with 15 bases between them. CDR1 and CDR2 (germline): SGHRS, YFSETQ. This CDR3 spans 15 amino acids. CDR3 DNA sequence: TGCGCCAGCAGCCCTGGACTCGCACGACAAGAGACCCAGTACTTC. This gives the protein CASSPGLARQETQYF.

Here the CDR3 reads CASSYSRTAGNYEQYF. The CDR3 DNA sequence: TGTGCCAGCAGTTACTCGAGGACAGCGGGGAACTACGAGCAGTACTTC. The chain is built from TRBV6-2 or TRBV6-3 and TRBJ2-7; D may be TRBD2 (7 bases). The CDR3 sequence is 16 residues long. The V gene lost 0 bases and the J gene lost 3 bases, with 15 bases spanning the gap. Germline V gives CDR1 MNHEY, CDR2 SVGEGT.

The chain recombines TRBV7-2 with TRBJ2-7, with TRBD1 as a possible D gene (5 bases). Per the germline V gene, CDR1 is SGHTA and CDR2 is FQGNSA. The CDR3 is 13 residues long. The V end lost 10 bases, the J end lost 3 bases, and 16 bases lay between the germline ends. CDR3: CATRKDNGYEQYF. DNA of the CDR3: TGTGCCACACGGAAGGACAATGGCTACGAGCAGTACTTC.

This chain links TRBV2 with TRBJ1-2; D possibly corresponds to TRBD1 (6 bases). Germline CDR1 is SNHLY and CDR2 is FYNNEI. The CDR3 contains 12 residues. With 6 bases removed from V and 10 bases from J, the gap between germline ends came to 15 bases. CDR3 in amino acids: CASRYGQPSYTF. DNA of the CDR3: TGTGCCAGCAGGTATGGACAGCCTTCCTACACCTTC.